This is a list of T cell receptor beta chains from one sample in a study of T cell repertoires in cytomegalovirus infection. These receptors have no known antigen. Each CDR3 protein is one row after TCRdb ran MiXCR on the reads. The table lists approximately 310,000 distinct CDR3 sequences, roughly 25% of them singletons, with roughly 13% in the top ten. The input for sequencing was cultured PBMCs, taken from culture after CMV antigen stimulation. The receptors shown here come from a human donor in good health (CMV status not recorded). Some clones in this sample may be carry-over from other donors' samples. The CDR3 runs from the conserved cysteine through the conserved F or W.

v_gene | CDR3aa
TRBV7-2 | CASSLASPYYEQYF
TRBV7-2 | CASSLVLGNNEQFF
TRBV19 | CASRNEQAGNTEAFF
TRBV2 | CASTGQGWYEQYF
TRBV5-4 | CASSRGGEFPDYILHF
TRBV28 | CASSLAWDRSSNEQFF
TRBV12-3/TRBV12-4 | CASSPGQGVNGYTF
TRBV7-6 | CASSSPRTAGELFF
TRBV7-2 | CASSLALSNEQFF
TRBV6-5 | CASTETGGLVEQYF
TRBV4-1 | CASSQSQGPSTDTQYF
TRBV12-3/TRBV12-4 | CASSLRGRIYGYTF
TRBV6-5 | CASRINTGKVGNSPLHF
TRBV11-2 | CASSLFARPATNEKLFF
TRBV27 | CASLRAGADTQYF
TRBV5-4 | CASSAGLAEKETQYF
TRBV7-2 | CASSQAGTGELFF
TRBV5-6 | CASSTRTGWNEQFF
TRBV4-1 | CASSQASTSAGAYNEQFF
TRBV27 | CASSLVGLAGGKTDTQYF
TRBV12-3/TRBV12-4 | CASSRAWDTQYF
TRBV20-1 | CSTTDRGPGGNQPQHF
TRBV20-1 | CSARNPSGSRGGTDTQYF
TRBV20-1 | CSARDGANYGYTF
TRBV7-6 | CASSLSRANEKLFF
TRBV12-3/TRBV12-4 | CASSFQQGIPYGYTF
TRBV10-3 | CAISAQQAPGHTIYF
TRBV7-9 | CASSSDVSNEQFF
TRBV7-9 | CASSTGTAMNTEAFF
TRBV29-1 | CSALGLADSSTDTQYF
TRBV7-6 | CASSLALAGGRADTQYF
TRBV19 | CASSIPGTDTQYF
TRBV4-1 | CASSQDPRGSYEQYF
TRBV5-1 | CASSLGSGRGPQETQYF
TRBV20-1 | CSARVPASNQPQHF
TRBV12-3/TRBV12-4 | CASNRRRQTTDTQYF
TRBV24-1 | CATSDSLRRSSYNEQFF
TRBV27 | CASLGLLGVGSPLHF
TRBV9 | CASSPKPDRNYGYTF
TRBV7-8 | CASSTRYQGGGYTF
TRBV10-2 | CASSEGRGTEAFF
TRBV7-2 | CASSLVLGESQETQYF
TRBV2 | CASSESGTGGLEQYF
TRBV7-2 | CASSLELNYYGYTF
TRBV12-3/TRBV12-4 | CASSGTSNQPQHF
TRBV4-1 | CASSQDIIIWTEAFF
TRBV9 | CASSALLGGPRNEQFF
TRBV7-2 | CASSLGRDLLEETQYF
TRBV19 | CASSIASLNEKLFF
TRBV12-3/TRBV12-4 | CASSPPGLAGALRENTQYF
TRBV6-6 | CASSSSRAPNYGYTF
TRBV6-6 | CASSFDSDRAEEKLFF
TRBV7-9 | CASSSQGGSGNTIYF
TRBV7-2 | CASSWVNTEAFF